The rows below give T cell receptor beta chains drawn from one sample of a study of OX40 agonist ivuxolimab in advanced cancers. Data came from immunoSEQ multiplex PCR; TCRdb stores just in-frame clones and leaves some out. The sample lists about 31,000 clones, approximately 88% occurring once. Sequencing was performed on CD4+ or CD8+ T cells sorted from blood, taken in a trial of the OX40 agonist ivuxolimab. Receptors originate from an adult with an advanced solid tumor such as melanoma, head and neck, liver or kidney cancer. Each CDR3 is given with its conserved first and last residue. The order of the fields is J gene, clone size, D gene, V gene, CDR3 protein, CDR3 DNA. The D gene is left open where the match is weak. The size field is filled for only some rows; it gives once, few, many or a size class.

TRBJ2-1 NA NA TRBV6-5 CASSPWGSSYNEQFF TGTGCCAGCAGCCCCTGGGGGAGCTCCTACAATGAGCAGTTCTTC
TRBJ2-2 few NA TRBV21-1 CASIPGLRDRNTGELFF TGTGCCAGCATCCCCGGTCTGAGGGACAGGAACACCGGGGAGCTGTTTTTT
TRBJ1-5 NA NA TRBV6-1 CASHHQPQHF TGTGCCAGCCACCATCAGCCCCAGCATTTT
TRBJ2-6 NA NA TRBV28 CASSLFRANVLTF TGTGCCAGCAGTTTATTCAGGGCCAACGTCCTGACTTTC
TRBJ1-1 NA NA TRBV2 CASQQGSTEAFF TGTGCCAGCCAGCAGGGGAGCACTGAAGCTTTCTTT
TRBJ2-7 NA NA TRBV18 CATSPMGEQYF TGTGCCACTTCTCCAATGGGCGAGCAGTACTTC
TRBJ1-1 NA TRBD1 TRBV25-1 CASRTGDTEAFF TGTGCCAGCAGGACAGGGGACACTGAAGCTTTCTTT
TRBJ2-1 NA NA TRBV5-4 CASSLDPGKNEQFF TGTGCCAGCAGCCTCGACCCGGGAAAGAATGAGCAGTTCTTC
TRBJ2-7 NA NA TRBV7-9 CASYDPGISYEQYF TGTGCCAGCTACGATCCGGGGATCTCCTACGAGCAGTACTTC
TRBJ2-7 NA TRBD1 TRBV27 CASSPNTPHTGAEQYF TGTGCCAGCAGTCCAAACACTCCCCATACAGGGGCCGAGCAGTACTTC
TRBJ1-6 once NA TRBV4-2 CASSRGVEYSPLHF TGTGCCAGCAGCCGGGGGGTAGAGTATTCACCCCTCCACTTT
TRBJ2-1 NA TRBD2 TRBV4-2 CASSQALAGGHEQFF TGTGCCAGCAGCCAGGCGCTAGCGGGGGGGCATGAGCAGTTCTTC
TRBJ2-3 NA NA TRBV5-6 CASSSYRERGYF TGTGCCAGCAGCTCTTACAGGGAACGGGGGTATTTT
TRBJ1-4 once NA TRBV19 CASSSRKGENEKLFF TGTGCCAGTAGTTCCAGAAAGGGTGAAAATGAAAAACTGTTTTTT
TRBJ2-2 NA NA TRBV7-2 CASSLASAIELFF TGTGCCAGCAGCTTAGCTAGCGCCATCGAGCTGTTTTTT
TRBJ2-7 NA NA TRBV27 CASSLIGGPRGVNEQYF TGTGCCAGCAGTTTAATAGGTGGGCCCAGGGGTGTAAACGAGCAGTACTTC
TRBJ2-7 NA NA TRBV4-1 CASSQVSGTGAYEQYF TGCGCCAGCAGCCAGGTCTCAGGGACTGGGGCCTACGAGCAGTACTTC
TRBJ2-2 NA NA TRBV7-9 CASSPPGAREHRGAVF TGTGCCAGCAGCCCCCCGGGAGCACGCGAACACCGGGGAGCTGTTTTT
TRBJ1-4 NA NA TRBV9 CASSVTPNEKLFF TGTGCCAGCAGCGTGACGCCTAATGAAAAACTGTTTTTT
TRBJ2-7 NA NA TRBV18 CASSPPGYEQYF TGTGCCAGCTCACCTCCTGGCTACGAGCAGTACTTC
TRBJ2-5 NA NA TRBV12-5 CASGLGTPRTQYF TGTGCTAGTGGTTTGGGGACCCCCCGGACCCAGTACTTC
TRBJ2-7 NA TRBD1 TRBV5-1 CASSSKTGPSYEQYF TGCGCCAGCAGCTCAAAGACAGGGCCCTCCTACGAGCAGTACTTC
TRBJ2-2 NA NA TRBV19 CASTDREGPSNTGELFF TGTGCCAGTACTGACCGTGAGGGGCCTTCGAACACCGGGGAGCTGTTTTTT
TRBJ2-3 NA NA TRBV9 CASSDGSGTDTQYF TGTGCCAGCAGCGATGGTAGCGGCACAGATACGCAGTATTTT
TRBJ1-1 few NA TRBV29-1 CSVEAGDTEAFF TGCAGCGTTGAAGCGGGAGACACTGAAGCTTTCTTT
TRBJ1-1 NA NA TRBV25-1 CASSLQGAGTEAFF TGTGCCAGCTCCCTCCAGGGTGCCGGCACTGAAGCTTTCTTT
TRBJ2-7 NA TRBD1 TRBV11-1 CASSPRNRGSYEQYF TGTGCCAGCAGCCCCAGAAACAGGGGCTCCTACGAGCAGTACTTC
TRBJ1-2 NA NA TRBV27 CASKSNYGYTF TGTGCCAGCAAGAGTAACTATGGCTACACCTTC
TRBJ2-3 NA NA TRBV4-1 CASGRGGTDTQYF TGCGCCAGTGGACGGGGAGGCACAGATACGCAGTATTTT
TRBJ2-1 NA NA TRBV6-5 CASSSRVRGWGNEQFF TGTGCCAGCAGTTCAAGGGTCCGGGGTTGGGGTAATGAGCAGTTCTTC
TRBJ2-5 NA NA TRBV5-4 CASSLVQTQETQYF TGTGCCAGCAGCTTGGTACAGACACAAGAGACCCAGTACTTC
TRBJ2-3 NA NA TRBV6-6 CASSYGPPSTDTQYF TGTGCCAGCAGTTACGGTCCCCCTAGCACAGATACGCAGTATTTT
TRBJ2-5 NA NA TRBV7-7 CASSDRWGETQYF TGTGCCAGCAGTGACCGGTGGGGTGAGACCCAGTACTTC
TRBJ2-7 NA TRBD2 TRBV27 CASSAPGLAHEQYF TGTGCCAGCAGTGCACCGGGACTAGCTCACGAGCAGTACTTC
TRBJ2-7 NA NA TRBV4-1 CASSQKNSPSSSHEQYF TGCGCCAGCAGCCAGAAGAACTCCCCGAGCTCGAGCCACGAGCAGTACTTC
TRBJ2-3 NA NA TRBV19 CASSIPQSRPTQYF TGTGCCAGTAGTATCCCCCAGAGTCGGCCCACGCAGTATTTT
TRBJ2-3 NA NA TRBV13 CASSSWGAQGDTQYF TGTGCCAGCAGCTCCTGGGGGGCGCAAGGAGATACGCAGTATTTT
TRBJ2-7 NA NA TRBV7-6 CASSLVGGPNEQYF TGTGCCAGCAGCTTAGTTGGGGGTCCAAACGAGCAGTACTTC
TRBJ2-7 NA TRBD1 TRBV27 CASSPLGQGSEQYF TGTGCCAGCAGCCCGCTGGGACAGGGTAGCGAGCAGTACTTC
TRBJ1-1 once NA TRBV7-4 CASRPSGLENTEAFF TGTGCCAGCAGGCCAAGTGGGTTGGAGAACACTGAAGCTTTCTTT
TRBJ2-1 NA TRBD1 TRBV7-2 CASSPSLRDRADYNEQFF TGTGCCAGCAGCCCCTCCCTCCGGGACAGGGCGGACTACAATGAGCAGTTCTTC
TRBJ2-1 NA TRBD2 TRBV5-1 CASSRGGPPEFF TGCGCCAGCAGCCGGGGGGGACCCCCGGAGTTCTTC
TRBJ2-1 NA NA TRBV7-2 CASSLNPISWNEQFF TGTGCCAGCAGCTTAAATCCTATAAGTTGGAATGAGCAGTTCTTC
TRBJ1-3 NA NA TRBV29-1 CSVEEGSGNTIYF TGCAGCGTTGAAGAGGGCTCCGGAAACACCATATATTTT
TRBJ1-2 NA NA TRBV19 CASSILLRGGDFIYGYTF TGTGCCAGTAGTATACTCCTCCGAGGGGGGGACTTTATATATGGCTACACCTTC
TRBJ2-3 once TRBD2 TRBV28 CASSLTLALSTDTQYF TGTGCCAGCAGTTTGACACTAGCGCTTAGCACAGATACGCAGTATTTT
TRBJ2-7 NA TRBD1 TRBV7-2 CASSPRGTGSSSYEQYF TGTGCCAGCAGCCCTAGAGGGACAGGGTCGAGCTCCTACGAGCAGTACTTC
TRBJ2-1 NA NA TRBV9 CASSDSGSYNEQFF TGTGCCAGCAGCGATTCAGGGAGTTACAATGAGCAGTTCTTC
TRBJ2-3 once TRBD2 TRBV27 CASGLAGNRHADTQYF TGTGCCAGCGGACTAGCGGGCAACAGGCACGCAGATACGCAGTATTTT